This entry lists 25 T cell receptor beta chains sequenced from one sample in a study of blood T cells in healthy people across ages. A second PCR, run for about 7 to 11 cycles, used a sample-barcoded 5' primer plus a J-beta primer mix. MiXCR, applied by TCRdb to the 5' RACE reads, yields one record per CDR3 protein. The table shows about 600,000 distinct CDR3 sequences, with about 45% occurring only once. The sequencing sample was made of blood. Every receptor here comes from a man older than 75 in good health.

This clonotype turned up a few times. The chain is built from TRBV4-2 and TRBJ1-4; 8 bases are shared with TRBD1. This CDR3 contains 21 residues. From germline, CDR1 is LGHNA and CDR2 YNFKEQ. Trimming cost V 0 bases and J 0 bases; bases outside gene matches: 15. The DNA of the CDR3 is TGTGCCAGCAGCCAAGATCTTTCGGGGACAGGAAGATTAACAACTAATGAAAAACTGTTTTTT. Its protein product is CASSQDLSGTGRLTTNEKLFF.

V and J are TRBV29-1 and TRBJ2-3; weak D call: TRBD1 (6 bases). CDR3 length equals 14 residues. V lost 3 bases and J lost 2, with 12 bases in between. Per germline, CDR1 SQVTM and CDR2 ANQGSEA. This CDR3 is CSVEMQGNTDTQYF. The CDR3 DNA follows: TGCAGCGTTGAGATGCAGGGGAACACAGATACGCAGTATTTT.

CDR3 bases: TGTGCCAGCAGCTCCCAAGCAGGGGCTAGGGACGAGCAGTACTTC. As protein: CASSSQAGARDEQYF. The J gene is TRBJ2-7, the V gene TRBV6-6, with D possibly being TRBD1 (6 bases). Trimming took 6 bases from V and 5 from J, leaving 20 bases between them. Germline lookup yields CDR1 MNHNY and CDR2 SVGAGI (reference sequence). The CDR3 totals 15 residues.

On this clonotype: An end of the junction differs from the germline gene, which may be a read error. The rearrangement joins TRBV7-9 to TRBJ2-7, with no clear D. Germline V gene sequence: CDR1 SEHNR, CDR2 FQNEAQ (reference sequence). The CDR3 totals 12 residues. The CDR3 protein is CSSSFGFDEQYF. The CDR3, as DNA: TGTTCCAGCAGCTTTGGGTTCGACGAGCAGTACTTC. The whole variable domain, remainder taken from reference TRBV7-9 and TRBJ2-7, is DTGVSQNPRHKITKRGQNVTFRCDPISEHNRLYWYRQTLGQGPEFLTYFQNEAQLEKSRLLSDRFSAERPKGSFSTLEIQRTEQGDSAMYLCSSSFGFDEQYFGPGTRLTVT.

There are a few counts of this clonotype. The junction and the germline gene differ at one end; a read error may be behind it. The J gene is TRBJ1-4, the V gene TRBV4-3; no firm D call. The CDR3 totals 16 residues. Germline CDR1 is LGHNA and CDR2 is YSLEER. The CDR3 DNA reads TGCGCCAGCACCCAAGAGTTTGGAGCAACTAATGAAAAACTGTTTTTT. This encodes CASTQEFGATNEKLFF.

The gene calls are TRBV3-1 and TRBJ2-3, with D maybe TRBD1 (6 bases). V was pared by 5 bases and J by 0 bases, with 18 bases between. CDR1 and CDR2 (germline): LGHDT, YNNKEL (reference sequence). This CDR3 is built from 17 residues. CDR3 nucleotides: TGTGCCAGCAGCTTCACCCTCGGGCAGGGGAGCACAGATACGCAGTATTTT. This encodes CASSFTLGQGSTDTQYF.

This clonotype was detected many times. The chain is built from TRBV6-6 and TRBJ1-5, with 10 nucleotides matching TRBD1. From germline, CDR1 is MNHNY and CDR2 SVGAGI (reference sequence). The CDR3 spans 14 residues. V trimming: 6 bases; J trimming: 4 bases; junction bases outside the gene matches: 3. The DNA of the CDR3 is TGTGCCAGCAGGGGGACAGGGGCAAATCAGCCCCAGCATTTT. Protein sequence: CASRGTGANQPQHF.

V is TRBV6-5 and J is TRBJ2-3; 13 nucleotides align to TRBD2. V trimming: 6 bases; J trimming: 11 bases; junction bases outside the gene matches: 11. CDR3 length: 15 residues. The germline CDR1 and CDR2 sequences are MNHEY and SVGAGI. The CDR3 is CASSPGLAGALKQYF. The CDR3 DNA sequence: TGTGCCAGCAGCCCCGGACTAGCGGGGGCCCTTAAGCAGTATTTT.

The V call is TRBV27, the J call TRBJ2-5; the D gene is possibly TRBD2 (7 bases). This CDR3 comprises 17 residues. Trimming took 6 bases from V and 0 from J, leaving 20 bases between them. CDR1 and CDR2 from the germline V gene are MNHEY and SMNVEV (reference sequence). CDR3 DNA sequence: TGTGCCAGCAGCCGTCTGCGGGGGCTTCAAAACCAAGAGACCCAGTACTTC. It translates to CASSRLRGLQNQETQYF.

This clonotype turned up a few times. The rearrangement joins TRBV2 to TRBJ2-1; D not certain. TRBJ2-7 matches the DNA end more closely, so the J call is doubtful. The CDR3 spans 15 residues. Germline assignment: CDR1 SNHLY and CDR2 FYNNEI. In nucleotides, the CDR3 is TGTGCCAGCAGTATTGGGCCCTCCCCGGGCCACGAGCAGTACTTC. Its protein is CASSIGPSPGHEQYF.

To note about this clonotype: One end of the junction varies from germline; a read error may be responsible. CDR3 amino acids: CASSYGRADYNGQFF. The CDR3 region has the DNA TGTGCCAGCAGTTACGGACGAGCGGACTACAATGGGCAGTTCTTC. The chain couples TRBV6-5 to TRBJ2-1, with D tentatively TRBD2 (6 bases). The CDR3 extends over 15 amino acids. The V gene's germline CDR1 is MNHEY and CDR2 SVGAGI.

V is TRBV18 and J is TRBJ2-1, with a possible D match to TRBD1 (6 bases). The CDR3 contains 12 residues. Trimming stripped 8 bases from V and 6 bases from J, with 11 bases between. Germline-derived CDR1 and CDR2 are KGHSH and LQKENI. CDR3 amino acids: CASAGQINEQFF. CDR3 sequence (DNA): TGTGCCAGCGCAGGACAGATCAATGAGCAGTTCTTC.

The CDR3 reads CSVEIGPYGYTF. The CDR3 DNA follows: TGCAGCGTTGAAATTGGGCCATATGGCTACACCTTC. V usage is TRBV29-1 and J usage is TRBJ1-2; D is uncertain. Per germline, CDR1 SQVTM and CDR2 ANQGSEA. The CDR3 consists of 12 residues. Trimming cost V 2 bases and J 5 bases, with 9 bases left between them.

About this clonotype: A clone one base away is much larger, so this may be a read error. The chain links TRBV20-1 to TRBJ2-5; D uncertain. Trimming left V 6 bases short and J 2 bases short, with 13 bases between. The CDR3 is 13 amino acids. CDR1 and CDR2 (germline): DFQATT, SNEGSKA (reference sequence). The CDR3 is CSAGPRRQETQYF. The CDR3 DNA reads as TGCAGTGCCGGACCGAGACGTCAAGAGACCCAGTACTTC.

V usage is TRBV7-2 and J usage is TRBJ2-3, with a possible D match to TRBD2 (6 bases). CDR1 and CDR2 (germline): SGHTA, FQGNSA. The ends were cut back, 2 bases at V and 2 bases at J, with 8 bases in the middle. This CDR3 region has 14 residues. CDR3 amino acids: CASSLIAATDTQYF. The DNA of the CDR3 is TGTGCCAGCAGCTTAATAGCGGCCACAGATACGCAGTATTTT.

The CDR3 DNA reads TGTGCCAGCAGCCCCCCCCCCGGGACTAGCGGAGGTAGACAAGAGACCCAGTACTTC. Protein sequence: CASSPPPGTSGGRQETQYF. The J gene is TRBJ2-5, the V gene TRBV7-9, with 11 bases aligning to TRBD2. The CDR3 is 19 residues long. The trim removed 5 bases at V and 2 bases at J, leaving 16 bases unmatched. The V gene's germline CDR1 is SEHNR and CDR2 FQNEAQ (reference sequence). The entire variable domain, with the rest obtained from reference TRBV7-9 and TRBJ2-5, is as follows: DTGVSQNPRHKITKRGQNVTFRCDPISEHNRLYWYRQTLGQGPEFLTYFQNEAQLEKSRLLSDRFSAERPKGSFSTLEIQRTEQGDSAMYLCASSPPPGTSGGRQETQYFGPGTRLLVL.

V gene TRBV5-1 combines with J gene TRBJ2-5, with D perhaps matching TRBD1 or TRBD2 (5 bases each). The V end was cut by 4 bases, the J end by 5 bases, with 15 bases between. This CDR3 contains 14 residues. The germline V gene encodes CDR1 SGHRS and CDR2 YFSETQ. The CDR3 protein is CASSGGDPAETQYF. The CDR3 region has the DNA TGCGCCAGCAGCGGTGGGGACCCTGCGGAGACCCAGTACTTC.

The chain joins TRBV11-1 to TRBJ2-1; 16 bases align to TRBD2. The CDR3 sequence is 14 residues long. Trimming took 7 bases from V and 13 from J; bases not matched to a gene: 7. Per the germline V gene, CDR1 is SGHAT and CDR2 is FQDESV (reference sequence). Here the CDR3 reads CASNTGTSGGGQFF. For the CDR3, the DNA is TGTGCCAGCAATACCGGGACTAGCGGGGGGGGCCAGTTCTTC.

The chain links TRBV7-3 to TRBJ2-5; 14 nucleotides line up with TRBD2. Trimming took 5 bases from V and 7 from J; bases not matched to a gene: 9. The CDR3 spans 16 residues. In germline, CDR1 is SGHTA, CDR2 FQGTGA. The CDR3 loop is CASSNSGTSGSWTQYF. The CDR3 coding sequence is TGTGCCAGCAGCAACTCCGGGACTAGCGGGAGTTGGACCCAGTACTTC.

For this clonotype: A single base separates this from a much larger clone, so it may be a read error. J is TRBJ1-2 and V is TRBV27; D gene unclear. This CDR3 contains 12 residues. V was cut by 5 bases and J by 0 bases, with 4 bases left in between. The germline CDR1 and CDR2 sequences are MNHEY and SMNVEV (reference sequence). This CDR3 reads CASSVANYGYTF. The CDR3 DNA reads TGTGCCAGCAGTGTAGCTAACTATGGCTACACCTTC.

The sample holds many counts of this clonotype. This chain uses TRBV29-1 with TRBJ2-5, with 16 nucleotides matching TRBD2. After removal of 5 bases from V and 5 bases from J, the junction contained 8 bases not matched to a gene. Germline CDR1 reads SQVTM; CDR2 reads ANQGSEA. The CDR3 has 16 residues. The CDR3: CSVRGTSGRGSETQYF. CDR3 coding DNA: TGCAGCGTTCGCGGGACTAGCGGGAGGGGATCCGAGACCCAGTACTTC.

The J gene is TRBJ1-4, the V gene TRBV3-1, with D tentatively TRBD1 (5 bases). Trimming cost V 5 bases and J 8 bases, with 15 bases left between them. Germline V gene lookup returns CDR1 LGHDT and CDR2 YNNKEL (reference sequence). The CDR3 length is 14 residues. This chain's CDR3 is CASSNAGMREKLFF. For the CDR3, the DNA is TGTGCCAGCAGCAACGCAGGGATGCGGGAAAAACTGTTTTTT.

This chain joins TRBV7-2 and TRBJ1-4, with a weak D call TRBD1 (6 bases). The germline CDR1 and CDR2 sequences are SGHTA and FQGNSA. The CDR3 covers 15 residues. Trimming stripped 1 base from V and 7 bases from J, with 13 bases between. This CDR3 reads CASSLVGASSEKLFF. Written as DNA, the CDR3 is TGTGCCAGCAGCTTAGTGGGGGCGTCAAGTGAAAAACTGTTTTTT.

The gene calls are TRBV9 and TRBJ2-5, with 9 bases identical to TRBD2. With V trimmed by 1 base and J by 4 bases, 5 bases remained unmatched. This CDR3 is built from 15 residues. From germline, CDR1 is SGDLS and CDR2 YYNGEE. CDR3: CASSVSSGRIETQYF. As DNA, the CDR3 is TGTGCCAGCAGCGTATCCAGCGGGAGGATAGAGACCCAGTACTTC.

J is TRBJ1-2 and V is TRBV7-9; 9 bases are shared with TRBD1. CDR1 and CDR2 (germline): SEHNR, FQNEAQ (reference sequence). V dropped 7 bases and J dropped 8; count of bases not matched to a gene: 14. This CDR3 contains 15 residues. CDR3 protein: CASTPGVGQGWGYTF. The CDR3 DNA sequence: TGTGCCAGCACCCCCGGAGTCGGACAGGGGTGGGGCTACACCTTC.